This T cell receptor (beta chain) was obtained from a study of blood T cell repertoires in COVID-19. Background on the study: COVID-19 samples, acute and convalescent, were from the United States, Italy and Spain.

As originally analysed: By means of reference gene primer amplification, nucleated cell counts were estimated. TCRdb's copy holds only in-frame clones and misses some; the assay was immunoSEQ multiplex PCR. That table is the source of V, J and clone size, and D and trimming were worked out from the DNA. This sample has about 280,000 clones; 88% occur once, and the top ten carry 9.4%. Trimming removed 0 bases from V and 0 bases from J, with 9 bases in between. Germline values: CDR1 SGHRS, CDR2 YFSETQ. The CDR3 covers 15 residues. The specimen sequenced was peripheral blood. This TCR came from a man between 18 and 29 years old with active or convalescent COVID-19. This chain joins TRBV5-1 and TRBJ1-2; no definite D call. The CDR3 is CASSLDGSANYGYTF. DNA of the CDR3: TGCGCCAGCAGCTTGGACGGCAGCGCTAACTATGGCTACACCTTC.